The rows below give T cell receptor beta chains drawn from one sample of a study of CD8+CD57+ T cells in acquired aplastic anemia. One entry per CDR3 protein, called by TCRdb with MiXCR from the reads. The table includes 300,000 or so distinct CDR3 sequences, under 65% detected once. The sample consisted of sorted CD4+, CD8+, or CD8+CD57+ T cells (not recorded which) from PBMCs. The source of these receptors is a human donor with aplastic anemia. The CDR3 runs from the conserved cysteine through the conserved F or W. Fields, in order: D gene, J gene, clone size, V gene, CDR3 DNA, CDR3 protein. The D gene is left open where the match is weak. Not all rows give a size; the values are once, few, many and, for expanded clones, a class.

d_gene: .; j_gene: TRBJ1-1; abundance: .; v_gene: TRBV19; CDR3nt: TGTGCCAGTAGTATGGGTATTGGCAGGGTGAACACTGAAGCTTTCTTT; CDR3aa: CASSMGIGRVNTEAFF
d_gene: TRBD1; j_gene: TRBJ2-3; abundance: .; v_gene: TRBV20-1; CDR3nt: TGCAGTGCTAGAGTCGGACAGGGCACAGATACGCAGTATTTT; CDR3aa: CSARVGQGTDTQYF
d_gene: .; j_gene: TRBJ1-1; abundance: .; v_gene: TRBV5-1; CDR3nt: TGCGCCAGCAGCTTGTGGGCAGGGTCGGGGTACACTGAAGCTTTCTTT; CDR3aa: CASSLWAGSGYTEAFF
d_gene: TRBD2; j_gene: TRBJ2-7; abundance: .; v_gene: TRBV19; CDR3nt: TGTGCCAGTAGTATTATAGCGGGGGGGTACGAGCAGTACTTC; CDR3aa: CASSIIAGGYEQYF
d_gene: TRBD1; j_gene: TRBJ2-1; abundance: few; v_gene: TRBV20-1; CDR3nt: TGCAGTGCTACGACAGGGGGCAATGAGCAGTTCTTC; CDR3aa: CSATTGGNEQFF
d_gene: .; j_gene: TRBJ1-4; abundance: .; v_gene: TRBV2; CDR3nt: TGTGCCAGCAGTGGCGAAAAACTGTTTTTT; CDR3aa: CASSGEKLFF
d_gene: TRBD1; j_gene: TRBJ1-5; abundance: .; v_gene: TRBV12-3/TRBV12-4; CDR3nt: TGTGCCAGCAGTTTGGGGACAGCTAATCAGCCCCAGCATTTT; CDR3aa: CASSLGTANQPQHF
d_gene: .; j_gene: TRBJ1-2; abundance: .; v_gene: TRBV12-3/TRBV12-4; CDR3nt: TGTGCCAGCAGCCGAGAGTATGGCTACACCTTC; CDR3aa: CASSREYGYTF
d_gene: TRBD2; j_gene: TRBJ2-7; abundance: .; v_gene: TRBV7-9; CDR3nt: TGTGCCAGCAGCTGGGGGACTAACTACGAGCAGTACTTC; CDR3aa: CASSWGTNYEQYF
d_gene: .; j_gene: TRBJ2-2; abundance: many; v_gene: TRBV7-3; CDR3nt: TGTGCCAGCAGCTTAATCCCAGCGACCGGGGAGCTGTTTTTT; CDR3aa: CASSLIPATGELFF
d_gene: .; j_gene: TRBJ1-2; abundance: .; v_gene: TRBV2; CDR3nt: TGTGCCAGCAGTGAAATCAACTATGGCTACACCTTC; CDR3aa: CASSEINYGYTF
d_gene: .; j_gene: TRBJ1-5; abundance: .; v_gene: TRBV7-6; CDR3nt: TGTGCCAGCAGCCCTTCCAGGGCACAGCCCCAGCATTTT; CDR3aa: CASSPSRAQPQHF
d_gene: TRBD2; j_gene: TRBJ2-7; abundance: once; v_gene: TRBV10-1; CDR3nt: TGCGCCACCAGCGGGAGGGCCGGGTGCGAGCAGTACTTC; CDR3aa: CATSGRAGCEQYF
d_gene: .; j_gene: TRBJ2-3; abundance: many; v_gene: TRBV19; CDR3nt: TGTGCCAGTAATGAGGGGGGTGTTGGGGGTACGCAGTATTTT; CDR3aa: CASNEGGVGGTQYF
d_gene: .; j_gene: TRBJ2-7; abundance: .; v_gene: TRBV10-2; CDR3nt: TGCGCCAGCAGTGATTCCTACGTATCTAGCGAGCAGTACTTC; CDR3aa: CASSDSYVSSEQYF
d_gene: .; j_gene: TRBJ1-4; abundance: many; v_gene: TRBV5-1; CDR3nt: TGCGCCAGCAGCCCCCGGTGGGCAGGGGAGGAAAAACTGTTTTTT; CDR3aa: CASSPRWAGEEKLFF
d_gene: .; j_gene: TRBJ2-1; abundance: .; v_gene: TRBV7-9; CDR3nt: TGTGCCAGCAGCTTAAAGAGTGAGCAGTTCTTC; CDR3aa: CASSLKSEQFF
d_gene: .; j_gene: TRBJ1-2; abundance: .; v_gene: TRBV7-2; CDR3nt: TGTGCCAGCAGCACCTCAGGGGTGGGCGGCTACACCTTC; CDR3aa: CASSTSGVGGYTF
d_gene: TRBD2; j_gene: TRBJ2-5; abundance: once; v_gene: TRBV7-6; CDR3nt: TGTGCTAGCGGGGCGGGGGGGCAAGAGACCCAGTACTTC; CDR3aa: CASGAGGQETQYF
d_gene: TRBD1; j_gene: TRBJ2-5; abundance: once; v_gene: TRBV5-1; CDR3nt: TGCGCCAGCAGCCCGGGGACAGGGGTGCGCAATCAGCCCCAGTACTTC; CDR3aa: CASSPGTGVRNQPQYF
d_gene: .; j_gene: TRBJ1-1; abundance: .; v_gene: TRBV24-1; CDR3nt: TGTGCCACCAGTGATAGGAACACTGAAGCTTTCTTT; CDR3aa: CATSDRNTEAFF
d_gene: .; j_gene: TRBJ1-2; abundance: few; v_gene: TRBV20-1; CDR3nt: TGCAGTGCTAGACTACAGCCCTATGGCTACACCTTC; CDR3aa: CSARLQPYGYTF
d_gene: .; j_gene: TRBJ2-7; abundance: .; v_gene: TRBV10-1; CDR3nt: TGCGCCAGCAGCCCCGAGATCCTCGAGCAGTACTTC; CDR3aa: CASSPEILEQYF
d_gene: .; j_gene: TRBJ2-1; abundance: many; v_gene: TRBV3-1; CDR3nt: TGTGCCAGCAGCTTACAAAACAATGAGCAGTTCTTC; CDR3aa: CASSLQNNEQFF
d_gene: TRBD1; j_gene: TRBJ2-1; abundance: few; v_gene: TRBV14; CDR3nt: TGTGCCAGCAGCCGGACAGGGACTTACAGTGAGCAGTTCTTC; CDR3aa: CASSRTGTYSEQFF
d_gene: .; j_gene: TRBJ1-1; abundance: .; v_gene: TRBV5-6; CDR3nt: TGTGCCAGCAGCTCCTTCGCTGAAGCCTTCTTT; CDR3aa: CASSSFAEAFF
d_gene: TRBD2; j_gene: TRBJ2-3; abundance: .; v_gene: TRBV20-1; CDR3nt: TGCAGTGCTAGGAAAGCGGGGATCACAGATACGCAGTATTTT; CDR3aa: CSARKAGITDTQYF
d_gene: .; j_gene: TRBJ1-5; abundance: .; v_gene: TRBV12-3/TRBV12-4; CDR3nt: TGTGCCAGCAAGGGTCTAGCGCCTAATGAGCATTTT; CDR3aa: CASKGLAPNEHF
d_gene: TRBD2; j_gene: TRBJ2-3; abundance: .; v_gene: TRBV7-2; CDR3nt: TGTGCCAGCAGCCCAGTAGCGGGGGGCTACACAGATACGCAGTATTTT; CDR3aa: CASSPVAGGYTDTQYF
d_gene: .; j_gene: TRBJ2-1; abundance: .; v_gene: TRBV7-6; CDR3nt: TGTGCCAGCAGCCTTATGGGACCCGCCTCGCCGTTCTTC; CDR3aa: CASSLMGPASPFF
d_gene: .; j_gene: TRBJ2-7; abundance: few; v_gene: TRBV24-1; CDR3nt: TGTGCCACCAGTCCGCGGGGGCTTGGCGAGCAGTACTTC; CDR3aa: CATSPRGLGEQYF